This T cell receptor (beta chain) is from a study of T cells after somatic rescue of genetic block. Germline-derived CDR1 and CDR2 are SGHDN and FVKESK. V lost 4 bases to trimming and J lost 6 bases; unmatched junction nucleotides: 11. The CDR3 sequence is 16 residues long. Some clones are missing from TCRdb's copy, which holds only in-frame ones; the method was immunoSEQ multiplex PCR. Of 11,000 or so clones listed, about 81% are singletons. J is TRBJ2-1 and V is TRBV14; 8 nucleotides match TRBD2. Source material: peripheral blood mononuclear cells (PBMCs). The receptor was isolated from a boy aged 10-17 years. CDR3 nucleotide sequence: TGTGCCAGCAGCCCGGGGGGCGGGAGGATTTTCAATGAGCAGTTCTTC. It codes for CASSPGGGRIFNEQFF.